This TCR beta chain came from a study of shared clonotypes between healthy human individuals (TCRdb year 2020). General notes on the study: The cohort included a few men and a couple of women between 18 and 49 years of age. For each donor, CD4 naive and CD4 memory were each given three plates, CD8 naive was given two plates, and CD8 memory was given one plate. To increase sequencing depth and limit assay-specific biases, TCR repertoire library preparation and sequencing were carried out by different laboratories using diverse techniques. To estimate repertoire size and how much clonotypes are shared between individuals, the study performed deep sequencing of blood TCR repertoires from a handful of healthy adults. Each donor's leukapheresis produced roughly between roughly 0.85 and 9.5 billion PBMCs. Beyond this particular receptor, the publication reports: Even with the large sequencing depth, rarefaction of the sorted-subset datasets indicated that sequencing was incomplete. The small number of donors limited the genetic and exposure-history diversity represented. Only blood was sampled, and tissue TCR repertoires likely differ from those in blood. Naive subsets generally had larger estimated clonotype richness than memory subsets. Sharing across a handful of donors was observed for about 5% of naive CD4, under 4% of naive CD8, roughly 2.4% of memory CD4, and less than 0.45% of memory CD8 clonotypes. Based on pairwise subsampling, the degree of clonotype sharing among donors was expected to be affected by sequencing depth. Compared with non-shared clonotypes, the clonotypes found in all four sorted-subset donors had higher generation probabilities.

Note on this clone: Its cognate antigen has yet to be identified. No base quality values were provided; no much bigger clone lies one nucleotide off.

TCR CDR3 regions were amplified from genomic DNA by multiplex PCR using the deep immunoSEQ assay. Extracted genomic DNA from each cell subset was spread evenly across all wells of several immunoSEQ 96-well plates, with each plate serving as a replicate. For sorted subsets, each replicate PCR was loaded with roughly 190 ng genomic DNA, equivalent to some 31,000 T cell genomes. Purified libraries were quantified with a Qubit 3.0 fluorometer, sized on a Bioanalyzer 2100, and re-quantified with the KAPA Library Quantification kit. Every immunoSEQ 96-well plate was sequenced on a dedicated single-read 150-cycle Illumina NextSeq 550 flow cell. The published analysis was carried out like this. The immunoSEQ output contained only junctional sequences without quality scores, so filtering could not match that applied to full-length reads. Sequences were annotated with PyIR, a Python wrapper for IgBLAST v1.9, using IMGT germline references to assign V/J genes and CDR3. Reads were removed for weak V/J assignments (E-value above 1e-6), missing CDR3, stop codons, out-of-frame junctions, or ambiguous translated residues. V3J clonotypes were defined as sequences sharing the same inferred V gene, J gene, and CDR3 amino acid sequence. Percentage overlap between repertoires was computed as shared unique clonotypes divided by the size of the smaller repertoire. Three approaches were used to assess repertoire richness: RTK rarefaction, the Chao1 estimator, and Recon v2.1 estimates of unobserved clonotypes. Generation probabilities for all TCRbeta clonotypes obtained by the gDNA method from a few donors were computed using OLGA. Entries here come from immuneACCESS through TCRdb and include only in-frame sequences with V and J called. Some clones fail to appear in such tables; in the studies checked, an unresolved V gene covers under half of the shortfall, and the cause of the remainder is unknown. From that table come the V and J calls and clone size; the DNA was used to work out D and trimming. Present in this sample are under 2.5 million clones, 85% to 95% of which were seen just once. 0.37% of the sample belongs to the ten largest clones.

Healthy HIV-negative adults with no recently reported acute infections or vaccinations were included as donors. Only Caucasian adults living in Nashville, Tennessee, USA were represented among the donors. CD4+ T cells were enriched through magnetic negative selection, after which naive cells were positively selected on CD45RA and the remaining negative fraction served as the memory subset. Blood was obtained by leukapheresis, after which PBMCs were separated by Ficoll-Histopaque density gradient centrifugation and cryopreserved in liquid nitrogen vapor phase. Purity and quantity of every magnetically sorted T cell population were checked by analytical flow cytometry. Each sorted fraction had its genomic DNA isolated and then quantified by UV absorbance on a Nanodrop 2000c. The germline V gene (reference sequence) supplies CDR1 SGHNT and CDR2 YYREEE. Measured from the cysteine to the phenylalanine, the CDR3 is 16 residues long. The retained sequence is limited to the CDR3, 48 bases, with the frame set at the first base. The V end loses 3 bases and the J end loses 2 bases, and a stretch of 17 bases separates them.

The rearrangement joined TRBV5-4 to TRBJ1-2; the D gene is not confidently resolved. Material: naive CD4+ T cells from PBMCs. In the paper's terms, the cell subset or site label means: CD45RA+ positively selected. This TCR was sampled from a man between 18 and 29 years old in good health. Some clones in this sample may be carry-over from other donors' samples. The sequenced DNA: TGTGCCAGCAGCTCACCGGGTTCACGGACCAACTATGGCTACACCTTC. It encodes CASSSPGSRTNYGYTF.